Listed below are T cell receptor beta chains from one sample, sequenced in a study of shared clonotypes between healthy human individuals. Clones were read by immunoSEQ multiplex PCR, and TCRdb kept only the in-frame ones, dropping some. In the table there are around 2,100,000 clones, around 96% of which are singletons. The material sequenced was naive CD8+ T cells sorted from blood. All receptors come from a man aged 18 to 30 in good health. Each CDR3 is given with its conserved first and last residue. The D gene is left open where the match is weak. Rows give clone size only sometimes, using once, few, many, or a class for an expanded clone.

D gene,clone size,V gene,J gene,CDR3 protein,CDR3 DNA
TRBD1,-,TRBV9,TRBJ1-2,CASSAVGDSYGYTF,TGTGCCAGCAGCGCCGTAGGGGACAGCTATGGCTACACCTTC
TRBD1,-,TRBV6-5,TRBJ1-5,CASSQGGSNQPQHF,TGTGCCAGCAGTCAGGGGGGGTCCAATCAGCCCCAGCATTTT
-,-,TRBV4-1,TRBJ1-5,CASSQDKGLGNQPQHF,TGCGCCAGCAGCCAAGATAAAGGGCTGGGAAATCAGCCCCAGCATTTT
TRBD1,-,TRBV5-6,TRBJ2-7,CASSYGTGGEQYF,TGTGCCAGCAGCTACGGGACAGGGGGAGAGCAGTACTTC
TRBD2,-,TRBV7-9,TRBJ2-1,CASSLPGLAYNEQFF,TGTGCCAGCAGCTTGCCGGGACTAGCCTACAATGAGCAGTTCTTC
-,-,TRBV19,TRBJ2-7,CASSHQGSSYEQYF,TGTGCCAGTAGTCACCAGGGGAGCTCCTACGAGCAGTACTTC
-,-,TRBV10-3,TRBJ2-3,CAISESRLGHSTDTQYF,TGTGCCATCAGTGAGTCGAGGTTGGGGCATAGCACAGATACGCAGTATTTT
TRBD2,-,TRBV4-1,TRBJ2-1,CASSQVYGRPYNEQFF,TGCGCCAGCAGCCAAGTGTACGGGAGGCCCTACAATGAGCAGTTCTTC
-,-,TRBV27,TRBJ1-2,CASSDRTYGYTF,TGTGCCAGCAGCGACAGGACTTATGGCTACACCTTC
-,once,TRBV2,TRBJ2-3,CASSDSRGFSTDTQYF,TGTGCCAGCAGTGATTCGAGAGGCTTTAGCACAGATACGCAGTATTTT
-,-,TRBV19,TRBJ2-6,CASSIHNGANVLTF,TGTGCCAGTAGTATCCATAATGGGGCCAACGTCCTGACTTTC
TRBD1,-,TRBV4-1,TRBJ2-7,CASSQTGTGPYEQYF,TGCGCCAGCAGCCAAACCGGGACAGGACCCTACGAGCAGTACTTC
-,few,TRBV7-9,TRBJ1-2,CASSYAGVDGYTF,TGTGCCAGCAGCTATGCGGGGGTGGATGGCTACACCTTC
TRBD2,-,TRBV7-8,TRBJ2-2,CASSLVASGITGELFF,TGTGCCAGCAGCTTAGTAGCTAGCGGGATCACCGGGGAGCTGTTTTTT
-,-,TRBV6-1,TRBJ2-2,CASSEAVSNTGELFF,TGTGCCAGCAGTGAAGCTGTTTCGAACACCGGGGAGCTGTTTTTT
-,-,TRBV6-1,TRBJ2-3,CASSEWDRNPSTDTQYF,TGTGCCAGCAGTGAATGGGACCGCAATCCTAGCACAGATACGCAGTATTTT
-,-,TRBV11-2,TRBJ2-7,CASSGLIAYEQYF,TGTGCCAGCAGCGGACTGATTGCCTACGAGCAGTACTTC